One T cell receptor (beta chain) is described in this entry. Its target is unknown. Trimming stripped 6 bases from V and 7 bases from J, with 13 bases between. In germline, CDR1 is LNHDA, CDR2 SQIVND (reference sequence). This CDR3 has 14 residues. This entry belongs to a study of vaccination effects on CD4 cells after COVID-19. Overall study: Samples came 142 and 148 days after COVID-19 diagnosis, before vaccination. Regarding the study as a whole: At late timepoints after vaccination, vaccine- and infection-induced clones shrank markedly.

Sequenced by immunoSEQ multiplex PCR; TCRdb stores in-frame clones only, minus some. The repertoire holds roughly 26,000 clones, with around three quarters as singletons. Expansion of antigen-specific CD4+ T cells with viral peptide pools was carried out by the ViraFEST assay before sequencing. When less than 13 days of culture had elapsed, CD4+ T cells were isolated. The person was diagnosed with PCR-confirmed SARS-CoV-2 infection between March and December 2020. The sequence derives from a human donor who had a prior SARS-CoV-2 infection. This rearrangement joins TRBV19 to TRBJ1-6, with D possibly TRBD1 on 5 matching bases. The input for sequencing was CD4+ T cells from PBMCs cultured with HCoV-NL63 spike peptides, taken before COVID-19 vaccination. CDR3 sequence (DNA): TGTGCCAGTAGGTACCGGGACGTCAATTCACCCCTCCACTTT. Its translation: CASRYRDVNSPLHF.